The clone carrying this TCR beta chain turned up a few times. Its antigen is currently unknown. Investigators prepared the TCR beta libraries by applying iRepertoire HTBI primers and Arm-PCR of CDR3 regions. TCRdb re-called the multiplex PCR reads through MiXCR, storing one row per CDR3 protein. The sample yields around 500,000 distinct CDR3 sequences, around 15% seen once. This entry comes from a study of regulatory T cells in long-lasting Graves disease. The CDR3 loop spans 13 amino acids. Deletions cut 0 bases from V and 11 bases from J, with 13 bases between. CDR1 KGHSH and CDR2 LQKENI come from the germline V gene. Documented time point: newly diagnosed GD, antithyroid drugs for less than 3 months. From PBMCs, RNA was extracted and then used to make the TCR library. Study-wide findings and caveats: Rather than thyroid tissue, only peripheral blood underwent study. Patients with persistent disease showed a bias toward TRBV28, TRBJ1-2 and TRBJ2-5.

The sample was also linked to a second study, of T cells in Graves' hyperthyroidism and ophthalmopathy. That report notes: Primed by the HTBI set, a first-round RT-PCR was run on the TCR CDR3. Stable hyperthyroidism and ophthalmopathy were separated using 13 V-J signatures.

The chain uses TRBV18 and TRBJ1-1; D not resolved. This specimen was peripheral blood mononuclear cells (PBMCs), taken at new diagnosis, from a patient treated with antithyroid drugs. This clonotype originated in a woman aged 35 to 59 with Graves disease. In DNA form, the CDR3 reads TGTGCCAGCTCACCACCAATGACGGAGGAGGCTTTCTTT. It translates to CASSPPMTEEAFF.